The 8 T cell receptor beta chains below were found in one sample sequenced in a study of blood T cell repertoires in COVID-19. Clones were read by immunoSEQ multiplex PCR, and TCRdb kept only the in-frame ones, dropping some. In the table there are 280,000 or so clones, roughly 85% of which are singletons. Material for sequencing was PBMCs or T cells enriched from blood (not recorded which). These receptors all stem from a woman between 50 and 59 years old who had recovered from COVID-19.

The chain couples TRBV2 to TRBJ2-1; 7 bases fit TRBD1. Looked up from germline, CDR1 is SNHLY and CDR2 is FYNNEI. The V segment lost 5 bases and the J segment 2 bases; nucleotides outside the gene matches: 9. The CDR3 is made up of 16 amino acids. CDR3 region: CASSTITGDTYNEQFF. CDR3 nucleotides: TGTGCCAGCAGTACCATCACAGGGGACACCTACAATGAGCAGTTCTTC.

The chain couples TRBV4-1 to TRBJ1-6; weak D call: TRBD1 (5 bases). This CDR3 spans 17 amino acids. Germline CDR1 MGHRA, CDR2 YSYEKL. Trimming took off 5 bases at V and 7 bases at J, with 21 bases between the two ends. CDR3 nucleotides: TGCGCCAGCAGCGGCGGGGCCAGGGAGGTACGCAATTCACCCCTCCACTTT. This codes for CASSGGAREVRNSPLHF.

This clone was seen once. The chain is built from TRBV20-1 and TRBJ1-2, with 7 nucleotides matching TRBD1. The CDR3 runs to 13 residues. The junction had 5 bases not matched to a gene; V was cut back by 3 bases and J by 4 bases. CDR1 and CDR2 (germline): DFQATT, SNEGSKA (reference sequence). The CDR3 coding sequence is TGCAGTGCTAGTCAACAGGGGAGCTATGGCTACACCTTC. As protein: CSASQQGSYGYTF.

This clone was seen more than once but under ten times. V and J are TRBV29-1 and TRBJ1-1, with D maybe TRBD1 (6 bases). The CDR3 is 13 amino acids. The V gene's germline CDR1 is SQVTM and CDR2 ANQGSEA. The ends were cut back, 2 bases at V and 1 base at J, with 8 bases in the middle. The CDR3 bases are TGCAGCGTTGAACGACAGGAGAACACTGAAGCTTTCTTT. Amino acid sequence: CSVERQENTEAFF. Based on the CDR3 plus reference TRBV29-1 and TRBJ1-1, the full variable domain is SAVISQKPSRDICQRGTSLTIQCQVDSQVTMMFWYRQQPGQSLTLIATANQGSEATYESGFVIDKFPISRPNLTFSTLTVSNMSPEDSSIYLCSVERQENTEAFFGQGTRLTVV.

This clone has only one observation. The V call is TRBV2, the J call TRBJ1-6; 12 bases fit TRBD1. V gave up 7 bases and J gave up 7 bases; unmatched junction bases: 11. The germline V gene encodes CDR1 SNHLY and CDR2 FYNNEI. This CDR3 is 17 amino acids long. The CDR3 reads CASTRAGTGGGNSPLHF. The CDR3, as DNA: TGTGCCAGCACTCGGGCCGGGACAGGGGGCGGGAATTCACCCCTCCACTTT.

This clone has more than one count but fewer than ten. V and J are TRBV30 and TRBJ1-4; 9 positions match TRBD1. The germline V gene encodes CDR1 GTSNPN and CDR2 SVGIG (reference sequence). V was clipped by 2 bases and J by 8 bases; unmatched bases: 9. This CDR3 contains 15 residues. CDR3 DNA sequence: TGTGCCTGGAGTCCCGAGACAGGGGGGGACGAAAAACTGTTTTTT. Encoded protein: CAWSPETGGDEKLFF.

DNA of the CDR3: TGTGCCAGCAGGTTTCAGAGGGACACTGAAGCTTTCTTT. This encodes CASRFQRDTEAFF. The rearrangement links TRBV7-3 to TRBJ1-1; no reliable D call. The CDR3 has 13 residues. The germline CDR1 and CDR2 sequences are SGHTA and FQGTGA. The V gene lost 6 bases and the J gene lost 3 bases, with 11 bases spanning the gap.

This clone came up a few times. The chain carries TRBV27 and TRBJ1-4; D remains ambiguous. CDR3 size: 15 residues. The V gene lost 4 bases and the J gene lost 8 bases, with 17 bases spanning the gap. Germline CDR1 MNHEY, CDR2 SMNVEV (reference sequence). The CDR3 nucleotides read TGTGCCAGCAGTTCCTACGCTACCGGGTCCGAAAAACTGTTTTTT. Amino acids: CASSSYATGSEKLFF.